This T cell receptor (beta chain) was identified during a study of T-cell reconstitution after alpha-beta-depleted transplantation in children. Study conclusions and caveats: It was reported that alpha-beta T cells came from several hundred expanded graft clones (about two months after transplant). Newly produced T cells mostly accounted for T-cell counts and diversity one year post-transplant. In some patients, recipient T cells and intrathymic progenitors surviving conditioning explained high day-60 diversity.

Unique molecular identifiers were used to barcode this TCRbeta library. TCRdb itself ran the PCR reads through MiXCR, one entry per CDR3 protein. Of a few hundred thousand distinct CDR3 sequences listed, roughly 30% were seen once; the top ten hold just over 35%. Germline CDR1 reads SQVTM; CDR2 reads ANQGSEA. The V gene end was trimmed by 3 bases and the J gene end by 6 bases; junction bases not matched to a gene: 0. There are 13 residues in the CDR3. This clonotype was observed a few times. Its antigen remains unidentified. This receptor was identified in a boy younger than two with Wiskott-Aldrich syndrome, due to receive a stem cell transplant. The chain links TRBV29-1 to TRBJ2-2; the match to TRBD1 covers 11 bases. Specimen: PBMCs, collected before TCRalphabeta/CD19-depleted stem cell transplant. CDR3 in DNA: TGCAGCGTTGAGGGACAGGGGGCCGGGGAGCTGTTTTTT. Its protein product is CSVEGQGAGELFF.